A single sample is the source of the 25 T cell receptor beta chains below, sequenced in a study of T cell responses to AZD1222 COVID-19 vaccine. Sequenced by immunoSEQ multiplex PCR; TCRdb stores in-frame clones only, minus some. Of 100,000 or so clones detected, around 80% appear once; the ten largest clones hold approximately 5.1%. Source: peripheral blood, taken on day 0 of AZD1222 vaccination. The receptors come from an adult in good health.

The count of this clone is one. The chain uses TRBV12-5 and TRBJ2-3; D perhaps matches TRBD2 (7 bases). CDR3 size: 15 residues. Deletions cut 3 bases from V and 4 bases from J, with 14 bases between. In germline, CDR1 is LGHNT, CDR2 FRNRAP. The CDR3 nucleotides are TGTGCTAGTGGTTTAGGGGTAGGGGGGGCAGATACGCAGTATTTT. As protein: CASGLGVGGADTQYF. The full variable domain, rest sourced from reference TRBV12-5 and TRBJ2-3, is DARVTQTPRHKVTEMGQEVTMRCQPILGHNTVFWYRQTMMQGLELLAYFRNRAPLDDSGMPKDRFSAEMPDATLATLKIQPSEPRDSAVYFCASGLGVGGADTQYFGPGTRLTVL.

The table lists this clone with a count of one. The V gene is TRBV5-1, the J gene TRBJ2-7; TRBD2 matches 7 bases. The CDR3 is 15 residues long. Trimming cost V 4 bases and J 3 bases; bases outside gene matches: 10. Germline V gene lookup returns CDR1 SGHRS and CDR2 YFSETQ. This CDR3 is CASSPDGAGLYEQYF. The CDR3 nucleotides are TGCGCCAGCAGCCCGGACGGAGCGGGGCTCTACGAGCAGTACTTC. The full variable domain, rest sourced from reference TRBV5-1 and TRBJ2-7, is KAGVTQTPRYLIKTRGQQVTLSCSPISGHRSVSWYQQTPGQGLQFLFEYFSETQRNKGNFPGRFSGRQFSNSRSEMNVSTLELGDSALYLCASSPDGAGLYEQYFGPGTRLTVT.

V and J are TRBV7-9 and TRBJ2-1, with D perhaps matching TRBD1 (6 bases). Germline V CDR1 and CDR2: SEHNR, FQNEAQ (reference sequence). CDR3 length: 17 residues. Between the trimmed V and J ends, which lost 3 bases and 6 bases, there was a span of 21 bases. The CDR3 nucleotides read TGTGCCAGCAGCTTCTTTAAAGGAACAGGGCTGGCCAATGAGCAGTTCTTC. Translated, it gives CASSFFKGTGLANEQFF.

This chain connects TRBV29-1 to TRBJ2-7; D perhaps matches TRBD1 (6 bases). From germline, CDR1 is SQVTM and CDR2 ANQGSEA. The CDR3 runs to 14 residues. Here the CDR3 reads CSAKTGRSSYEQYF. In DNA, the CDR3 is TGCAGTGCTAAAACAGGGCGGAGCTCCTACGAGCAGTACTTC.

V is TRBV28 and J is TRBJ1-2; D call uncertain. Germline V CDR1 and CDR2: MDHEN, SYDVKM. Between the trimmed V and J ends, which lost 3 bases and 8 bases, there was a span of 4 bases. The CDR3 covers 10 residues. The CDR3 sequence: CASSFRGYTF. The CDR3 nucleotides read TGTGCCAGCAGTTTCAGGGGCTACACCTTC.

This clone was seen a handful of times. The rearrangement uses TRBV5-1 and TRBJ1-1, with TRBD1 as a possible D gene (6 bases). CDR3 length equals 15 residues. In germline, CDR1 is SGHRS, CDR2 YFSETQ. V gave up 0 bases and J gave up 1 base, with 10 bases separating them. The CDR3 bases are TGCGCCAGCAGCTTGGACGGACAGAGGAACACTGAAGCTTTCTTT. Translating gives CASSLDGQRNTEAFF.

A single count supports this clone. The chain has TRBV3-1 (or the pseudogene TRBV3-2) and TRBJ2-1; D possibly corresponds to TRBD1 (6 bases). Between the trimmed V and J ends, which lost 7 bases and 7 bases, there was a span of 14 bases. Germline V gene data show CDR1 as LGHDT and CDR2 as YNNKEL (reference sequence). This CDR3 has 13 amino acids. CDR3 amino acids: CASNLQGTNEQFF. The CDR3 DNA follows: TGTGCCAGCAACCTACAGGGAACTAATGAGCAGTTCTTC.

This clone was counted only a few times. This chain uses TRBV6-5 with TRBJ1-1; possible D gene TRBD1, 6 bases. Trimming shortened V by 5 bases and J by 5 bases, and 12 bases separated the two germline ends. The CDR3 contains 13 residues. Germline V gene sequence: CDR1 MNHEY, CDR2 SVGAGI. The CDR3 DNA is TGTGCCAGCAGTCGGGGGGCAAGAACTGAAGCTTTCTTT. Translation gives CASSRGARTEAFF.

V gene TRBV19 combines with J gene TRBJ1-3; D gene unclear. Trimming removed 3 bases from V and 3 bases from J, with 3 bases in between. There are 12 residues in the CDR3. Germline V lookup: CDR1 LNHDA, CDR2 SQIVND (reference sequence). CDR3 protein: CASSIGGNTIYF. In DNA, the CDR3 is TGTGCCAGTAGTATTGGTGGAAACACCATATATTTT. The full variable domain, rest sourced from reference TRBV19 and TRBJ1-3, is DGGITQSPKYLFRKEGQNVTLSCEQNLNHDAMYWYRQDPGQGLRLIYYSQIVNDFQKGDIAEGYSVSREKKESFPLTVTSAQKNPTAFYLCASSIGGNTIYFGEGSWLTVV.

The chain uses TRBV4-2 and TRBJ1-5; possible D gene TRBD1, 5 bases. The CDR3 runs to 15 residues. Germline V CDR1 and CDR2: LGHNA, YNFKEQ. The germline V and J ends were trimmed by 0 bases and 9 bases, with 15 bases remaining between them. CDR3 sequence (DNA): TGTGCCAGCAGCCAAGATCGGGATCAGGGCCCGCCCCAGCATTTT. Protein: CASSQDRDQGPPQHF.

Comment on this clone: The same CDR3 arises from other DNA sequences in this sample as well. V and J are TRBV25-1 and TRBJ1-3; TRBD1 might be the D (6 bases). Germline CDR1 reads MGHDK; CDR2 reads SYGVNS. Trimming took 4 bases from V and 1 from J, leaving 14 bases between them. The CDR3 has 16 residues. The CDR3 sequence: CASSAWDIISGNTIYF. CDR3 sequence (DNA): TGTGCCAGCAGTGCCTGGGACATCATTTCTGGAAACACCATATATTTT.

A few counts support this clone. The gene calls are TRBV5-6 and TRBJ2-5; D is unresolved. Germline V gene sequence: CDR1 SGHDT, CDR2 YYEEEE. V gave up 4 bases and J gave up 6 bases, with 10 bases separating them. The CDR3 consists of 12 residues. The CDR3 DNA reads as TGTGCCAGCAGCGAGCTCCGGAAGACCCAGTACTTC. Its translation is CASSELRKTQYF.

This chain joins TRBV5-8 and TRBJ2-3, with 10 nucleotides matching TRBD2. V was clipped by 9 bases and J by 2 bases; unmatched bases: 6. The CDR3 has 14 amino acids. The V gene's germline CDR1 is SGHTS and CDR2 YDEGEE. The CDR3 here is CATTLAGYTDTQYF. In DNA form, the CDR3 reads TGTGCCACCACACTAGCGGGGTACACAGATACGCAGTATTTT. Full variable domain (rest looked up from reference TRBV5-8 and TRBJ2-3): EAGVTQSPTHLIKTRGQQATLRCSPISGHTSVYWYQQALGLGLQFLLWYDEGEERNRGNFPPRFSGRQFPNYSSELNVNALELEDSALYLCATTLAGYTDTQYFGPGTRLTVL.

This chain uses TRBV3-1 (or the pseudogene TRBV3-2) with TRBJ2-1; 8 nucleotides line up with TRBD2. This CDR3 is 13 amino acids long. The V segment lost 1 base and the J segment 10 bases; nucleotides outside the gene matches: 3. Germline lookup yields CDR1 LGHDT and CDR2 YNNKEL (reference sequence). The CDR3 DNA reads TGTGCCAGCAGCCAAGGGTCTAGCGGGGAGCAGTTCTTC. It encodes CASSQGSSGEQFF.

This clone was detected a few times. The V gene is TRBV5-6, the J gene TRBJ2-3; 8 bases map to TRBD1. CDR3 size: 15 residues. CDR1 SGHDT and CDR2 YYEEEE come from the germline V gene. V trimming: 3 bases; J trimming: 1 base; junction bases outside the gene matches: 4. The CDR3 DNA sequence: TGTGCCAGCAGCTCGGGACAGGAAGGCACAGATACGCAGTATTTT. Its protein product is CASSSGQEGTDTQYF. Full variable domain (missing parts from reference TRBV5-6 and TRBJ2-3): DAGVTQSPTHLIKTRGQQVTLRCSPKSGHDTVSWYQQALGQGPQFIFQYYEEEERQRGNFPDRFSGHQFPNYSSELNVNALLLGDSALYLCASSSGQEGTDTQYFGPGTRLTVL.

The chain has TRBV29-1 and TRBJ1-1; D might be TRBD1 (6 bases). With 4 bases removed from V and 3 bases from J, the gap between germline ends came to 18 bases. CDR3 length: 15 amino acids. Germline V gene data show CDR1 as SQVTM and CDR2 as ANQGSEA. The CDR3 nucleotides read TGCAGCGTTGTGGGGGGCGCGGGTTCGTACACTGAAGCTTTCTTT. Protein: CSVVGGAGSYTEAFF.

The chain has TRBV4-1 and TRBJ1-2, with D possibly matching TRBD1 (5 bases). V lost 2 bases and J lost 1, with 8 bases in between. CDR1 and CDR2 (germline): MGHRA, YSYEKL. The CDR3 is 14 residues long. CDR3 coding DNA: TGCGCCAGCAGCCAAACAGGCCTTAACTATGGCTACACCTTC. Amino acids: CASSQTGLNYGYTF.

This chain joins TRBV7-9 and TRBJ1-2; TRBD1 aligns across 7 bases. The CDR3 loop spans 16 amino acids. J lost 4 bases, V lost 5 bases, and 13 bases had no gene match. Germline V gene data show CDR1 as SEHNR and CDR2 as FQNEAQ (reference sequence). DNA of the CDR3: TGTGCCAGCAGCGCATCGACAGGGTGGAGAGGCTATGGCTACACCTTC. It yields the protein CASSASTGWRGYGYTF.

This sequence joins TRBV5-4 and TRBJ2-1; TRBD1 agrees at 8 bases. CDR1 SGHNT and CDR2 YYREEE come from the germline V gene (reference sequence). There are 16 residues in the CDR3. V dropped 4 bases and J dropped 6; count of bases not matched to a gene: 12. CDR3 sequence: CASSHTARTGFNEQFF. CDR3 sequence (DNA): TGTGCCAGCAGCCATACCGCGAGGACAGGGTTCAATGAGCAGTTCTTC.

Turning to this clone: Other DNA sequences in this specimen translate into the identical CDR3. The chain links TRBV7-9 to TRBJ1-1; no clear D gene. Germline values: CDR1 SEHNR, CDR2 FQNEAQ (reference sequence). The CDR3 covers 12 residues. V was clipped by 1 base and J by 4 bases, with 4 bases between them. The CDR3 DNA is TGTGCCAGCAGCTTAGGAAGCACTGAAGCTTTCTTT. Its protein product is CASSLGSTEAFF.

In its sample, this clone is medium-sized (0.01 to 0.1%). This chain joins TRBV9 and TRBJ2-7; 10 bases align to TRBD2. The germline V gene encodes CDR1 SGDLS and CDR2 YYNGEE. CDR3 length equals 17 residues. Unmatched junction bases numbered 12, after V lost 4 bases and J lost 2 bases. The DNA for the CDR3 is TGTGCCAGCAGCCCCGGGGTAGCGGGGGGCCCCCCCTACGAGCAGTACTTC. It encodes CASSPGVAGGPPYEQYF.

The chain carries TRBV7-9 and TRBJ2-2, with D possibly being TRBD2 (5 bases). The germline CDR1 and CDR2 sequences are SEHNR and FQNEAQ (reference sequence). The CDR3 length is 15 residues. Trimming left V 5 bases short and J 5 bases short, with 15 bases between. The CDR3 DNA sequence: TGTGCCAGCAGCCCTGGACTGCCACGGACCGGGGAGCTGTTTTTT. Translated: CASSPGLPRTGELFF.

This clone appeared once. CDR3 sequence: CASSLLEGFEEKLFF. The CDR3, as DNA: TGTGCCAGCAGCTTGTTGGAGGGGTTCGAGGAAAAACTGTTTTTT. The chain carries TRBV5-6 and TRBJ1-4, with TRBD1 as a possible D gene (5 bases). Trimming left V 1 base short and J 8 bases short, with 15 bases between. In germline, CDR1 is SGHDT, CDR2 YYEEEE. The CDR3 totals 15 residues.

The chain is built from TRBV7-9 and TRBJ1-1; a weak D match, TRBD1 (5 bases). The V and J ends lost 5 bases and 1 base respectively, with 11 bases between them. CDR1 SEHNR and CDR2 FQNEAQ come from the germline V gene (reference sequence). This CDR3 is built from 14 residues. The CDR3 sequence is CASSPRDRNTEAFF. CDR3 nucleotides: TGTGCCAGCAGCCCCCGAGACAGGAACACTGAAGCTTTCTTT.

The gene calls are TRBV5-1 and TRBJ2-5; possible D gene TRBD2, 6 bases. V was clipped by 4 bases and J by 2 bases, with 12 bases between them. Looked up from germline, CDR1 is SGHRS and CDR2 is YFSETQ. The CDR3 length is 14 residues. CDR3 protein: CASSPQGLQETQYF. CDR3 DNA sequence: TGCGCCAGCAGCCCTCAGGGACTTCAAGAGACCCAGTACTTC.